One and the same sample provided the 5 T cell receptor beta chains below, sequenced in a study of memory CD4+ T cells and cytomegalovirus serostatus. Single viable CD3+CD4+CD8-CD45RO+ cells were sorted as the memory CD4+ T cells. Some clones are missing from TCRdb's copy, which holds only in-frame ones; the method was immunoSEQ multiplex PCR. The sample includes 50,000 to 60,000 clones, about four fifths of them seen just once. The specimen was memory CD4+ T cells from blood. These receptors all come from an adult in good health and CMV-seropositive.

The rearrangement uses TRBV4-1 and TRBJ2-7; 11 bases map to TRBD2. The V segment lost 3 bases and the J segment 0 bases; nucleotides outside the gene matches: 10. In germline, CDR1 is MGHRA, CDR2 YSYEKL. The CDR3 length is 18 residues. CDR3 amino acids: CASSHPPTLAGVSYEQYF. The CDR3 DNA follows: TGCGCCAGCAGCCACCCGCCAACACTAGCGGGAGTCTCCTACGAGCAGTACTTC.

The genes are TRBV2 and TRBJ2-1, with TRBD1 matching 7 bases. The ends lost 6 bases at V and 14 bases at J; junction bases unmatched: 7. The CDR3 spans 11 residues. The germline CDR1 and CDR2 sequences are SNHLY and FYNNEI. This CDR3 is CASRRDRSEFF. DNA of the CDR3: TGTGCCAGCAGGAGGGACAGATCGGAGTTCTTC.

The chain uses TRBV7-9 and TRBJ2-1; D is uncertain. CDR3 length: 14 amino acids. Germline assignment: CDR1 SEHNR and CDR2 FQNEAQ (reference sequence). V gave up 5 bases and J gave up 0 bases, with 8 bases separating them. CDR3 in DNA: TGTGCCAGCAGCGACCTCCCCTCCTACAATGAGCAGTTCTTC. Amino acids: CASSDLPSYNEQFF. The variable domain in full, with the rest retrieved from reference TRBV7-9 and TRBJ2-1, is DTGVSQNPRHKITKRGQNVTFRCDPISEHNRLYWYRQTLGQGPEFLTYFQNEAQLEKSRLLSDRFSAERPKGSFSTLEIQRTEQGDSAMYLCASSDLPSYNEQFFGPGTRLTVL.

This sequence joins TRBV10-2 and TRBJ2-5; 9 bases are a match to TRBD1. This CDR3 is 15 amino acids long. With V trimmed by 2 bases and J by 4 bases, 5 bases remained unmatched. Germline loops: CDR1 WSHSY, CDR2 SAAADI. In nucleotides, the CDR3 is TGCGCCAGCAGTGAGGGGACAGGGTGGGGAGAGACCCAGTACTTC. Translating it yields CASSEGTGWGETQYF.

This chain uses TRBV2 with TRBJ2-5; tentatively, D is TRBD2 (6 bases). Germline CDR1 SNHLY, CDR2 FYNNEI. Trimming pared 6 bases from V and 5 bases from J, leaving 10 bases between. The CDR3 is made up of 12 amino acids. For the CDR3, the DNA is TGTGCCAGCAGCGGAGGGCGGGAGACCCAGTACTTC. Encoded protein: CASSGGRETQYF.